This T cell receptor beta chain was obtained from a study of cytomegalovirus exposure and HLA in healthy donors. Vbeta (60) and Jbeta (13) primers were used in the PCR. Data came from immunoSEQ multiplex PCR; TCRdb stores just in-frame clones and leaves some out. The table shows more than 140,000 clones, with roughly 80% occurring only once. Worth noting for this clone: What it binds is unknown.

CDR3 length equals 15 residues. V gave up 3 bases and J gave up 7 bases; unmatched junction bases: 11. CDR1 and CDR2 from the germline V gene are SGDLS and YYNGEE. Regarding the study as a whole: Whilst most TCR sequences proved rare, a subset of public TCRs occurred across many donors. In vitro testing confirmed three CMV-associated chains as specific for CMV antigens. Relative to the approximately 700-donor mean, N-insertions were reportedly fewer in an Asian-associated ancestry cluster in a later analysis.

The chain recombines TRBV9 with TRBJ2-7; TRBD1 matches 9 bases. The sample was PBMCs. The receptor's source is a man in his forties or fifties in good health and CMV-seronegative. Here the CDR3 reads CASSEQPGQGGEQYF. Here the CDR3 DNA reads TGTGCCAGCAGCGAGCAACCGGGACAGGGAGGGGAGCAGTACTTC.